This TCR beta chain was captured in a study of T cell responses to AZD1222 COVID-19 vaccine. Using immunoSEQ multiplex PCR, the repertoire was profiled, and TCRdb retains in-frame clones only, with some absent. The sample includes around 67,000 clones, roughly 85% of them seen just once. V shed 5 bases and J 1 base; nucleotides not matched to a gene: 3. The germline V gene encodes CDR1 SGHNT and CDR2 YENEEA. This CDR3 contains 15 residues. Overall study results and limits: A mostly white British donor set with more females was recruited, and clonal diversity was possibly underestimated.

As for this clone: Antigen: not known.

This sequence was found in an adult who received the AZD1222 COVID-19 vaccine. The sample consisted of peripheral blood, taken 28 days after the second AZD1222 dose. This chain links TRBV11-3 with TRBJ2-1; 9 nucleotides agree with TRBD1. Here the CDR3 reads CASSHGQGSYNEQFF. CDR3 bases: TGTGCCAGCAGCCATGGACAGGGGTCCTACAATGAGCAGTTCTTC.